This T cell receptor beta chain was sequenced for a study of blood T cell repertoires in COVID-19 (dated by TCRdb to 2020 to 2021). Background for the entire study: The collaborator samples originated in the United States, Italy and Spain and spanned the acute and convalescent phases of COVID-19. Subjects who had been exposed to COVID-19, were actively infected with it, or had recovered from it provided the deeply sampled blood TCRbeta repertoires that made up the dataset. The material from the prospective study consisted of cDNA or gDNA derived from T cells, B-cell-depleted T cells, or PBMCs. HLA class I and class II types, where available, came from metadata supplied by the sample provider rather than from assay-based typing. Sample metadata almost always included a de-identified subject ID, COVID-19 status, age in years and sex. The repertoires were released in a freely available public database meant as a resource for research on the immune response to SARS-CoV-2. The samples were drawn from two sources: the first 160 participants of the ongoing ImmuneRACE study, and 1,000 to 1,500 subjects contributed by 6 global collaborators. What the research found in general, with its limitations: The quantity of clinical and demographic metadata differed by source and by participant and was supplied without curation.

Enrolling through a virtual design, the prospective study's participants ranged in age from roughly 18 to 89 years and lived across some 23 United States geographic areas. In the prospective study, participants were assigned to cohorts based on the clinical history participants reported in a screening survey and a study questionnaire. Recovered participants in ImmuneRACE Cohort 3 were defined as having two consecutive negative NP/OP PCR tests, clearance from a healthcare professional, or resolution of symptoms. In the prospective study, mobile phlebotomists collected whole blood, serum and a nasopharyngeal or oropharyngeal swab from each participant. Additional blood draws and questionnaires over an approximately two-month period could optionally be provided by prospective study participants. Prospective study blood samples were shipped either frozen or at room temperature before DNA extraction.

Of note for this clone: The target of this receptor is not known. Per-nucleotide qualities are absent, and no much larger clonotype sits a single base away.

V is cut back by 0 bases and J by 3 bases, with 14 bases in the junction unmatched. For CDR1 and CDR2, the germline V gene lists LGHNA and YSLEER. Including cysteine and phenylalanine, the CDR3 has 21 amino acids. Just CDR3 DNA is preserved here, 63 bases in frame from base 1. The immunoSEQ Assay, a bias-controlled multiplex PCR, was used to amplify TCRbeta CDR3 regions from genomic DNA. As for the authors' bioinformatics: The number of nucleated cells in each sample was estimated from the amplification of reference gene primers within the assay. Sequence reads were collapsed and filtered to measure the absolute abundance of every unique TCRbeta CDR3 rearrangement. For each sample, productive Simpson clonality was calculated as the square root of Simpson's diversity index over productive rearrangements. This is the immuneACCESS table as TCRdb keeps it, with only in-frame sequences that have V and J called. A part of the clones is gone; compared with another copy, unresolved V genes explain less than half, and the rest is unexplained. V and J calls and clone size come straight from that table; D and trimming were deduced from the DNA. Across this sample there are 120,000 or so clones, with 84% seen only once. Approximately 3.6% of the sample is taken by the ten largest.

The chain was built from TRBV4-3 and TRBJ2-1; 13 central bases correspond to TRBD2. Input material: PBMCs or T cells enriched from blood (not recorded which). This clonotype was sampled from a woman in her twenties or thirties who had recovered from COVID-19. The DNA reads as follows: TGCGCCAGCAGCCAAGATTTGGGACTAGCGGGGTGGGGGGGAGACTACAATGAGCAGTTCTTC. Its translation reads: CASSQDLGLAGWGGDYNEQFF.